Presented here are 19 T cell receptor beta chains from one specimen sequenced in a study of shared T cell receptors in the human thymus. Here immunoSEQ multiplex PCR was the method, and the copy in TCRdb shows in-frame clones only, minus some. The repertoire holds 630,000 or so clones, about 87% seen once, with 0.0094% in the top ten. The same specimen was also included in a second study, on human thymus T cells.

The sequencing sample was made of thymocytes. Receptor source: a boy younger than two with a congenital heart defect.

The rearrangement joins TRBV13 to TRBJ1-1; D gene ambiguous. CDR1 is PRHDT, CDR2 FYEKMQ, per germline (reference sequence). This CDR3 contains 14 residues. Trimming left V 2 bases short and J 1 base short, with 8 bases between. As DNA, the CDR3 is TGTGCCAGCAGCTTATCGGTTCCGAACACTGAAGCTTTCTTT. Encoded protein: CASSLSVPNTEAFF.

V and J are TRBV27 and TRBJ1-6, with a weak D call TRBD1 (5 bases). Germline loops: CDR1 MNHEY, CDR2 SMNVEV (reference sequence). CDR3 length equals 14 residues. Between the trimmed V and J ends, which lost 5 bases and 6 bases, there was a span of 11 bases. CDR3 DNA: TGTGCCAGCAGTCCGGGGGGTTCTAATTCACCCCTCCACTTT. Its translation is CASSPGGSNSPLHF.

The chain carries TRBV27 and TRBJ2-5; 9 positions agree with TRBD1. CDR3 length: 15 residues. V shed 6 bases, J shed 6 bases, and the junction held 11 bases outside the gene matches. The germline V gene has CDR1 MNHEY and CDR2 SMNVEV (reference sequence). This chain's CDR3 is CASRGSGQGRQTQYF. CDR3 sequence (DNA): TGTGCCAGCAGGGGCTCGGGACAGGGTCGACAGACCCAGTACTTC.

The genes are TRBV19 and TRBJ2-7, with D possibly being TRBD2 (5 bases). The germline gives CDR1 LNHDA, CDR2 SQIVND (reference sequence). The CDR3 sequence is 13 residues long. Trimming shortened V by 3 bases and J by 2 bases, and 8 bases separated the two germline ends. CDR3 DNA: TGTGCCAGTAGTATCGGGATCCCCTACGAGCAGTACTTC. This translates into CASSIGIPYEQYF.

This chain uses TRBV28 with TRBJ1-5; a possible D gene is TRBD1 (6 bases). Germline V CDR1 and CDR2: MDHEN, SYDVKM. V dropped 1 base and J dropped 6 bases, with 16 bases sitting between them. CDR3 size: 16 residues. The CDR3, as DNA: TGTGCCAGCAGTTTATTGGGCAGCTCAGGGGCTCAGCCCCAGCATTTT. The encoded protein is CASSLLGSSGAQPQHF.

CDR3 sequence reads: CASSYSTQSSYNEQFF. As DNA, the CDR3 is TGTGCCAGCAGTTACAGCACACAGAGCTCCTACAATGAGCAGTTCTTC. This chain connects TRBV6-5 to TRBJ2-1, with unresolved D. The V gene lost 2 bases and the J gene lost 0 bases, with 11 bases spanning the gap. Germline V gene data show CDR1 as MNHEY and CDR2 as SVGAGI. The CDR3 has 16 residues.

V gene TRBV6-6 combines with J gene TRBJ1-5, with TRBD1 identical over 7 bases. V shed 2 bases and J 7 bases; nucleotides not matched to a gene: 5. The CDR3 runs 14 residues. From germline, CDR1 is MNHNY and CDR2 SVGAGI (reference sequence). The DNA of the CDR3 is TGTGCCAGCAGTTACGAACAGGGGAACCAGCCCCAGCATTTT. Its protein is CASSYEQGNQPQHF.

The rearrangement joins TRBV19 to TRBJ1-2; no clear D. In germline, CDR1 is LNHDA, CDR2 SQIVND (reference sequence). The CDR3 contains 12 residues. V dropped 3 bases and J dropped 5 bases, with 7 bases sitting between them. Written as DNA, the CDR3 is TGTGCCAGTAGTATTAGAGGGTATGGCTACACCTTC. Protein: CASSIRGYGYTF.

The gene calls are TRBV5-6 and TRBJ1-2; 9 bases agree with TRBD1. CDR1 SGHDT and CDR2 YYEEEE come from the germline V gene. The CDR3 contains 17 residues. Unmatched junction bases numbered 11, after V lost 3 bases and J lost 2 bases. CDR3 in amino acids: CASSSRDRVSGNYGYTF. The DNA for the CDR3 is TGTGCCAGCAGCTCCCGGGACAGGGTATCGGGAAACTATGGCTACACCTTC.

The V call is TRBV2, the J call TRBJ1-1; D is undetermined. The CDR3 has 13 amino acids. V was shortened by 7 bases and J by 4 bases, with 13 bases between the two germline ends. Per germline, CDR1 SNHLY and CDR2 FYNNEI. As DNA, the CDR3 is TGTGCCAGCAAGGAGGGTTGGGGCACTGAAGCTTTCTTT. Protein product: CASKEGWGTEAFF.

This clone has just one count. This sequence joins TRBV11-2 and TRBJ1-2; D uncertain. The CDR3 is 15 residues long. Germline assignment: CDR1 SGHAT and CDR2 FQNNGV. Trimming left V 5 bases short and J 2 bases short, with 15 bases between. DNA for the CDR3: TGTGCCAGCAGCCAATCCGCCGGGGAGAACTATGGCTACACCTTC. Translated, it gives CASSQSAGENYGYTF.

The rearrangement joins TRBV30 to TRBJ2-7, with D maybe TRBD1 (5 bases). This CDR3 is built from 11 residues. V lost 1 base to trimming and J lost 5 bases, with 6 bases between them. Germline V CDR1 and CDR2: GTSNPN, SVGIG (reference sequence). CDR3 residues: CAWSDRNEQYF. CDR3 sequence (DNA): TGTGCCTGGAGTGACAGGAACGAGCAGTACTTC.

The sample holds one count of this clone. CDR3 amino acids: CASSLVGGGLSGNTIYF. CDR3 in DNA: TGCGCCAGCAGCTTGGTAGGAGGGGGCCTCTCTGGAAACACCATATATTTT. This chain links TRBV5-1 with TRBJ1-3; 7 positions agree with TRBD1. CDR3 length: 17 residues. Germline V gene data show CDR1 as SGHRS and CDR2 as YFSETQ. Trimming took 0 bases from V and 0 from J; bases not matched to a gene: 6.

The chain uses TRBV9 and TRBJ1-1, with D possibly being TRBD1 (6 bases). Germline CDR1 reads SGDLS; CDR2 reads YYNGEE. Trimming pared 5 bases from V and 1 base from J, leaving 15 bases between. The CDR3 consists of 15 residues. CDR3 amino acids: CASRPEGGPNTEAFF. CDR3 sequence (DNA): TGTGCCAGCAGACCCGAGGGGGGGCCGAACACTGAAGCTTTCTTT. Full variable domain (outside the CDR3, taken from reference TRBV9 and TRBJ1-1): DSGVTQTPKHLITATGQRVTLRCSPRSGDLSVYWYQQSLDQGLQFLIQYYNGEERAKGNILERFSAQQFPDLHSELNLSSLELGDSALYFCASRPEGGPNTEAFFGQGTRLTVV.

The rearrangement uses TRBV7-9 and TRBJ2-2, with D unclear. This CDR3 contains 14 residues. Trimming pared 2 bases from V and 4 bases from J, leaving 8 bases between. Per germline, CDR1 SEHNR and CDR2 FQNEAQ (reference sequence). The CDR3 reads CASSLSRGTGELFF. The CDR3, as DNA: TGTGCCAGCAGCTTATCGAGAGGCACCGGGGAGCTGTTTTTT. Complete variable domain (other parts from reference TRBV7-9 and TRBJ2-2): DTGVSQNPRHKITKRGQNVTFRCDPISEHNRLYWYRQTLGQGPEFLTYFQNEAQLEKSRLLSDRFSAERPKGSFSTLEIQRTEQGDSAMYLCASSLSRGTGELFFGEGSRLTVL.

The rearrangement joins TRBV7-9 to TRBJ1-4, with a possible D match to TRBD1 (5 bases). In germline, CDR1 is SEHNR, CDR2 FQNEAQ (reference sequence). The CDR3 runs 17 residues. Trimming pared 2 bases from V and 8 bases from J, leaving 21 bases between. The CDR3 loop is CASSLCIGDDGGEKLFF. DNA for the CDR3: TGTGCCAGCAGCTTATGTATCGGGGACGACGGAGGGGAAAAACTGTTTTTT.

The J gene is TRBJ2-7, the V gene TRBV4-3; tentative D call: TRBD1 (6 bases). The CDR3 loop spans 15 amino acids. Germline assignment: CDR1 LGHNA and CDR2 YSLEER. V lost 3 bases and J lost 0, with 12 bases in between. CDR3 nucleotides: TGCGCCAGCAGCCATAGCCAGGGGAGCTCCTACGAGCAGTACTTC. It yields the protein CASSHSQGSSYEQYF.

This clone was seen once. The genes are TRBV19 and TRBJ1-6, with unresolved D. The CDR3 sequence is 15 residues long. V was shortened by 2 bases and J by 5 bases, with 10 bases between the two germline ends. Germline V gives CDR1 LNHDA, CDR2 SQIVND (reference sequence). The CDR3 reads CASSISGIDNSPLHF. The CDR3 bases are TGTGCCAGTAGTATATCGGGGATCGATAATTCACCCCTCCACTTT.

The chain joins TRBV30 to TRBJ1-1, with 9 nucleotides matching TRBD1. Germline V gives CDR1 GTSNPN, CDR2 SVGIG (reference sequence). CDR3 length equals 13 residues. The CDR3 region is CAGQGGMNTEAFF. For the CDR3, the DNA is TGTGCGGGACAGGGTGGCATGAACACTGAAGCTTTCTTT. Full variable domain (remainder filled in from reference TRBV30 and TRBJ1-1): SQTIHQWPATLVQPVGSPLSLECTVEGTSNPNLYWYRQAAGRGLQLLFYSVGIGQISSEVPQNLSASRPQDRQFILSSKKLLLSDSGFYLCAGQGGMNTEAFFGQGTRLTVV.